The present entry profiles one T cell receptor beta chain with its context. Its cognate antigen is unknown. The CDR3 is 18 residues long. V lost 0 bases and J 0 bases, leaving 15 bases between the germline ends. Germline V CDR1 and CDR2: MGHRA, YSYEKL. This record belongs to a study of vaccination and CD4 T cells after COVID-19. The Oncomine TCR Beta short-read assay was what sequenced the DNA obtained from cultured CD4+ T cells. TCRdb called the PCR reads again in MiXCR, with one record for every CDR3 protein. The sample contains some 17,000 distinct CDR3 sequences, over 30% of which appear only once. The treatment was: approximately 9-day PBMC culture with coronavirus spike peptide pools or control peptides (ViraFEST assay).

The clonotype originates from a human donor who had recovered from COVID-19. The chain combines TRBV4-1 with TRBJ2-1; tentative D call: TRBD2 (5 bases). The source material was CD4+ T cells from blood, cultured in vitro. Here the CDR3 DNA reads TGCGCCAGCAGCCAAGATCCCGTGGACTGGCACTCCTACAATGAGCAGTTCTTC. Amino acid sequence: CASSQDPVDWHSYNEQFF.